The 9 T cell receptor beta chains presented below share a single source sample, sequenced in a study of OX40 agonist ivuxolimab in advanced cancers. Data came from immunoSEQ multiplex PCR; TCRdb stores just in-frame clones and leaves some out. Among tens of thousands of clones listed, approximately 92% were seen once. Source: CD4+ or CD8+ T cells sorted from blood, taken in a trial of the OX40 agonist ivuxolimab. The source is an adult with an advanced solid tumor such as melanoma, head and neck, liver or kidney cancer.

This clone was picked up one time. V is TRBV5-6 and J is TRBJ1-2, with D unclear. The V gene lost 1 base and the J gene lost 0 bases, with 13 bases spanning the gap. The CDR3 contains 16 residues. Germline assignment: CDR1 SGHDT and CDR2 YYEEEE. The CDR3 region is CASSLLQSLTNYGYTF. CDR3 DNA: TGTGCCAGCAGCTTGTTGCAGTCTCTAACTAACTATGGCTACACCTTC. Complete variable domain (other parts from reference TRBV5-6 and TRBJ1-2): DAGVTQSPTHLIKTRGQQVTLRCSPKSGHDTVSWYQQALGQGPQFIFQYYEEEERQRGNFPDRFSGHQFPNYSSELNVNALLLGDSALYLCASSLLQSLTNYGYTFGSGTRLTVV.

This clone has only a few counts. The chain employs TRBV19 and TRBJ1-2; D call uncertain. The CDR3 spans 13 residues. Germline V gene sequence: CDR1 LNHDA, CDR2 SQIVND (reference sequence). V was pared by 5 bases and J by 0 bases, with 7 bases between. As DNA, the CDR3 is TGTGCCAGTAGTCCATTAACTAACTATGGCTACACCTTC. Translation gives CASSPLTNYGYTF.

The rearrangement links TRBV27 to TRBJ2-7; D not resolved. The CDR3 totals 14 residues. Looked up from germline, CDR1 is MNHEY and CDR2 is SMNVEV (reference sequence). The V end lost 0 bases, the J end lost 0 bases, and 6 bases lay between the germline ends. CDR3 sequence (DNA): TGTGCCAGCAGTTTATCCGGATTCTCCTACGAGCAGTACTTC. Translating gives CASSLSGFSYEQYF.

The CDR3 DNA sequence: TGTGCCAGCAGCTTGGGACTAGCGGGTGCACTTGAGCAGTTCTTC. Translated, it gives CASSLGLAGALEQFF. This sequence joins TRBV5-6 and TRBJ2-1; TRBD2 agrees at 10 bases. Germline loops: CDR1 SGHDT, CDR2 YYEEEE. V was clipped by 0 bases and J by 9 bases; unmatched bases: 6. The CDR3 spans 15 residues.

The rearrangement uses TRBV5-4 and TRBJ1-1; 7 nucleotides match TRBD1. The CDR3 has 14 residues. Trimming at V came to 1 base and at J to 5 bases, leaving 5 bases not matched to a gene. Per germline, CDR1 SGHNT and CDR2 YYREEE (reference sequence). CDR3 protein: CASSLKGAGTEAFF. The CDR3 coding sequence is TGTGCCAGCAGCTTGAAGGGGGCGGGAACTGAAGCTTTCTTT.

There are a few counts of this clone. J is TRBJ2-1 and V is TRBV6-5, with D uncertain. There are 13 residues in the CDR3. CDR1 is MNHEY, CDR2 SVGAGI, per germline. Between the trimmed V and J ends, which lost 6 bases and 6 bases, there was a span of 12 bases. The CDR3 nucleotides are TGTGCCAGCAGCAACACGGAAATCAATGAGCAGTTCTTC. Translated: CASSNTEINEQFF.

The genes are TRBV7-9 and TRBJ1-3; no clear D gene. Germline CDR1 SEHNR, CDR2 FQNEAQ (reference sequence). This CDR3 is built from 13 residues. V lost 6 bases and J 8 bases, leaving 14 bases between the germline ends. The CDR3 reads CASRPSLEDTIYF. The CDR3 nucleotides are TGTGCCAGCAGACCCAGCCTAGAGGACACCATATATTTT. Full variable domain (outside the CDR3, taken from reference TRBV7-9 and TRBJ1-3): DTGVSQNPRHKITKRGQNVTFRCDPISEHNRLYWYRQTLGQGPEFLTYFQNEAQLEKSRLLSDRFSAERPKGSFSTLEIQRTEQGDSAMYLCASRPSLEDTIYFGEGSWLTVV.

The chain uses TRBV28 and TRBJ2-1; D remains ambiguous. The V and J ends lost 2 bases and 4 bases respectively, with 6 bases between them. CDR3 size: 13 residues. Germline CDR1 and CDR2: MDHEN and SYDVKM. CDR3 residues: CASSLGLYNEQFF. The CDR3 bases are TGTGCCAGCAGTTTAGGTTTATACAATGAGCAGTTCTTC.

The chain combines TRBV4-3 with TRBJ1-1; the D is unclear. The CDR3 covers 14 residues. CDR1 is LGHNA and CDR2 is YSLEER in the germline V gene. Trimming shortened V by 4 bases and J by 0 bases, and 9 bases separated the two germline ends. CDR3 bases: TGCGCCAGCAGCCCAGGACGGATGAACACTGAAGCTTTCTTT. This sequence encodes CASSPGRMNTEAFF.